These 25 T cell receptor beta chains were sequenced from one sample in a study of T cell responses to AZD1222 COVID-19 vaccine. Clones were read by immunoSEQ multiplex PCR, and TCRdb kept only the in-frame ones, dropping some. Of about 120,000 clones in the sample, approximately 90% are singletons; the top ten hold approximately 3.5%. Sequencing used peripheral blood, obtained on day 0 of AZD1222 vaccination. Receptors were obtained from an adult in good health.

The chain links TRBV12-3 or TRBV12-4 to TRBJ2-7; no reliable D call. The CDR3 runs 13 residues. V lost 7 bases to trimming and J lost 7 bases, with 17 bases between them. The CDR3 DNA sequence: TGTGCCAGCACCCCGGTTGGGTTCGGAGAGCAGTACTTC. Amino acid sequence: CASTPVGFGEQYF.

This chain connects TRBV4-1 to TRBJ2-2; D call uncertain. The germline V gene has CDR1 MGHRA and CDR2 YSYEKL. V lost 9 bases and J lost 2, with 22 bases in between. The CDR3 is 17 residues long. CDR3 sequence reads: CASSGFGSGKNTGELFF. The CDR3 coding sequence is TGCGCCAGTTCTGGGTTCGGATCAGGAAAAAACACCGGGGAGCTGTTTTTT.

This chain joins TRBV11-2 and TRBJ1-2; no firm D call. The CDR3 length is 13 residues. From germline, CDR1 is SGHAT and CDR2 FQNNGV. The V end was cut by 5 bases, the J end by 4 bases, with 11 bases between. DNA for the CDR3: TGTGCCAGCAGCCCCCGTCTACTCTATGGCTACACCTTC. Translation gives CASSPRLLYGYTF.

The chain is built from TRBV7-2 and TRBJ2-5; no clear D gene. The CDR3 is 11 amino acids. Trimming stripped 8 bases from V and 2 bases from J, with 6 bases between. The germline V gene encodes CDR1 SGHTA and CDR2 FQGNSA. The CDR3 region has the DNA TGTGCCAGCGGGTTTCAAGAGACCCAGTACTTC. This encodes CASGFQETQYF. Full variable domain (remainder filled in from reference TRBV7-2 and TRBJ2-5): GAGVSQSPSNKVTEKGKDVELRCDPISGHTALYWYRQSLGQGLEFLIYFQGNSAPDKSGLPSDRFSAERTGGSVSTLTIQRTQQEDSAVYLCASGFQETQYFGPGTRLLVL.

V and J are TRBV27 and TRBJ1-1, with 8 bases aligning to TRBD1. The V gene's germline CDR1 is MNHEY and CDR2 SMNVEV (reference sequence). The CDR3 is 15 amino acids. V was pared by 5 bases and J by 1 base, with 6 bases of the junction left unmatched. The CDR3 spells CASSHDRGQNTEAFF. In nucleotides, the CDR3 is TGTGCCAGCAGTCATGACAGGGGACAGAACACTGAAGCTTTCTTT.

The CDR3 DNA reads TGTGCCAGCAGCGTAGGGAAACAGGACAGGGTTTTCACTGGGGCCAACGTCCTGACTTTC. This encodes CASSVGKQDRVFTGANVLTF. This sequence joins TRBV9 and TRBJ2-6; 8 bases are shared with TRBD1. The germline V gene has CDR1 SGDLS and CDR2 YYNGEE. The CDR3 sequence is 20 residues long. V shed 0 bases and J 2 bases; nucleotides not matched to a gene: 13.

The CDR3 region has the DNA TGTGCCAGCAGTACCGGGACGGCCCGTGAAGCTTTCTTT. It translates to CASSTGTAREAFF. The chain carries TRBV12-3 or TRBV12-4 and TRBJ1-1; a weak D match, TRBD1 (5 bases). The CDR3 has 13 amino acids. Trimming cost V 5 bases and J 7 bases, with 14 bases left between them.

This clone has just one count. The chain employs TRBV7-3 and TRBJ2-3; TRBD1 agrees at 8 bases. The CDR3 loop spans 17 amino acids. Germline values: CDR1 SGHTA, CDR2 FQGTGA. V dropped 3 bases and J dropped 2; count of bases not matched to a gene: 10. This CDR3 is CASSFGGRTGSTDTQYF. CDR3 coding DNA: TGTGCCAGCAGCTTCGGTGGCCGGACAGGGTCCACAGATACGCAGTATTTT.

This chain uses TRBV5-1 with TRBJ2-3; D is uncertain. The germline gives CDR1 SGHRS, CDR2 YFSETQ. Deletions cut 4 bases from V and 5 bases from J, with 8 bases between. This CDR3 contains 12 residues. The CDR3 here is CASSPGVDTQYF. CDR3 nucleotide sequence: TGCGCCAGCAGCCCCGGAGTAGATACGCAGTATTTT. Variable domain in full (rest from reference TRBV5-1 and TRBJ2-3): KAGVTQTPRYLIKTRGQQVTLSCSPISGHRSVSWYQQTPGQGLQFLFEYFSETQRNKGNFPGRFSGRQFSNSRSEMNVSTLELGDSALYLCASSPGVDTQYFGPGTRLTVL.

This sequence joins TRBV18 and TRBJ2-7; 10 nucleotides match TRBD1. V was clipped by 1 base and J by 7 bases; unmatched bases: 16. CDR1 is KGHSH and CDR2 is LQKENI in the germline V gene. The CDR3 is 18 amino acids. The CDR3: CASSPLPPGDRGRREQYF. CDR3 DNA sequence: TGTGCCAGCTCACCACTGCCTCCGGGGGACAGGGGACGCCGGGAGCAGTACTTC.

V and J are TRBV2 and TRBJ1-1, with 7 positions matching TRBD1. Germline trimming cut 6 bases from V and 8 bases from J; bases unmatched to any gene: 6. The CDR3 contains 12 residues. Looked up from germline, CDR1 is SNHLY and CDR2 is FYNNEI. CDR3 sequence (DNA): TGTGCCAGCAGAGACGACAGGGCCGAAGCTTTCTTT. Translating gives CASRDDRAEAFF.

CDR3 in DNA: TGTGCCAGCTCACCACCATCGACGGGGGGGCACGGGGAGCAGTTCTTC. This codes for CASSPPSTGGHGEQFF. The chain has TRBV18 and TRBJ2-1; 8 bases map to TRBD2. The CDR3 length is 16 residues. Trimming at V came to 0 bases and at J to 10 bases, leaving 11 bases not matched to a gene. Germline V lookup: CDR1 KGHSH, CDR2 LQKENI.

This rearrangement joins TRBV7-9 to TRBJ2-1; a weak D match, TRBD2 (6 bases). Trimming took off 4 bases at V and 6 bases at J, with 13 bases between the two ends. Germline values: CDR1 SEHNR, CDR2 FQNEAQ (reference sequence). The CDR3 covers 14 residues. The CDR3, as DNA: TGTGCCAGCAGCTCCCCCGGGGACTTCAATGAGCAGTTCTTC. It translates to CASSSPGDFNEQFF. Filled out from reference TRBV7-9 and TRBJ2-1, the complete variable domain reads DTGVSQNPRHKITKRGQNVTFRCDPISEHNRLYWYRQTLGQGPEFLTYFQNEAQLEKSRLLSDRFSAERPKGSFSTLEIQRTEQGDSAMYLCASSSPGDFNEQFFGPGTRLTVL.

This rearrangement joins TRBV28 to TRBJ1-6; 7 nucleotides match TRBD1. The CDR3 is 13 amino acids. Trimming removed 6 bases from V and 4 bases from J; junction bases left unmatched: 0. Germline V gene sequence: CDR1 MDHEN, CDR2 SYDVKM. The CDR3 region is CASRGQYNSPLHF. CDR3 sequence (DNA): TGTGCCAGCAGGGGACAGTATAATTCACCCCTCCACTTT. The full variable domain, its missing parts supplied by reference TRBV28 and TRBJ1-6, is DVKVTQSSRYLVKRTGEKVFLECVQDMDHENMFWYRQDPGLGLRLIYFSYDVKMKEKGDIPEGYSVSREKKERFSLILESASTNQTSMYLCASRGQYNSPLHFGNGTRLTVT.

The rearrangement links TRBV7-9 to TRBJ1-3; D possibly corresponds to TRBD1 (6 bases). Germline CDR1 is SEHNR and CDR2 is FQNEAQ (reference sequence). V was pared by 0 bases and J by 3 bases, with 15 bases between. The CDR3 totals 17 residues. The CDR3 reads CASSLAPGQGVGNTIYF. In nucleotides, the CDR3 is TGTGCCAGCAGCTTAGCGCCGGGACAAGGGGTTGGAAACACCATATATTTT.

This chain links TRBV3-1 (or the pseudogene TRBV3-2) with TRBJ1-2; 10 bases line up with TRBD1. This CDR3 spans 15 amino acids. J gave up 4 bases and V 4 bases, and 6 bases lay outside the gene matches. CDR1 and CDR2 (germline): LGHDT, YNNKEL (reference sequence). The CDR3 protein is CASSLGQGDSYGYTF. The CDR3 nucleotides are TGTGCCAGCAGCCTTGGACAGGGGGATAGCTATGGCTACACCTTC.

The CDR3 DNA reads as TGCGCCAGCAACCGCGGGGACACCAATGAGCAGTTCTTC. Translation: CASNRGDTNEQFF. The chain employs TRBV5-1 and TRBJ2-1; the D gene could be TRBD1 or TRBD2 (6 bases each). CDR3 size: 13 residues. Per the germline V gene, CDR1 is SGHRS and CDR2 is YFSETQ. Deletions cut 6 bases from V and 6 bases from J, with 13 bases between.

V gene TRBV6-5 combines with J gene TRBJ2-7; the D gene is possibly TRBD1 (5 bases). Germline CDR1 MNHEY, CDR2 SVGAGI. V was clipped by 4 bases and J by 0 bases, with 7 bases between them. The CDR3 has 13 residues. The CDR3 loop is CASSWGSSYEQYF. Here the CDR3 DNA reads TGTGCCAGCAGTTGGGGCAGCTCCTACGAGCAGTACTTC.

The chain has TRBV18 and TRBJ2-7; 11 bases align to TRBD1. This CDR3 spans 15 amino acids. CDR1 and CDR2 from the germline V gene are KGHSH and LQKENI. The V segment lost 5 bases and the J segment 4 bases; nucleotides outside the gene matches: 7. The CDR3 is CASSAGTGGSYEQYF. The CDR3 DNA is TGTGCCAGCTCAGCCGGGACAGGGGGATCTTACGAGCAGTACTTC.

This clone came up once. The CDR3, as DNA: TGTGCCAGCAGCCAAATGAGGGTCGGTGCTGAGCAGTTCTTC. This sequence encodes CASSQMRVGAEQFF. The rearrangement joins TRBV14 to TRBJ2-1; a possible D gene is TRBD2 (5 bases). CDR3 length: 14 residues. V was clipped by 2 bases and J by 9 bases, with 14 bases between them. Germline CDR1 and CDR2: SGHDN and FVKESK.

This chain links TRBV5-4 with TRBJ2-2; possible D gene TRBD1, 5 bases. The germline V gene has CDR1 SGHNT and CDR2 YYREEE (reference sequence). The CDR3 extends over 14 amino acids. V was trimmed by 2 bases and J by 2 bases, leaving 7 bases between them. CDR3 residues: CASSLGVNTGELFF. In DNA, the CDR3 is TGTGCCAGCAGCTTAGGGGTTAACACCGGGGAGCTGTTTTTT.

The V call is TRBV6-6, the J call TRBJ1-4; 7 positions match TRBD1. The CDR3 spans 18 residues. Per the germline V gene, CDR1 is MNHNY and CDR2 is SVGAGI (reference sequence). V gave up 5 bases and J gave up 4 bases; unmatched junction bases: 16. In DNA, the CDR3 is TGTGCCAGCAGTCGTTCTTCCGCGGACAGGCTCTTTAATGAAAAACTGTTTTTT. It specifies CASSRSSADRLFNEKLFF.

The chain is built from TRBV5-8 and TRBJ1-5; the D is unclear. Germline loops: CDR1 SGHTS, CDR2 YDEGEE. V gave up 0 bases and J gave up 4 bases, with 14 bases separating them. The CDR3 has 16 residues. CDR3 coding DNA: TGTGCCAGCAGCTTGGATGGCGGGGTGGTAAATCAGCCCCAGCATTTT. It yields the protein CASSLDGGVVNQPQHF.

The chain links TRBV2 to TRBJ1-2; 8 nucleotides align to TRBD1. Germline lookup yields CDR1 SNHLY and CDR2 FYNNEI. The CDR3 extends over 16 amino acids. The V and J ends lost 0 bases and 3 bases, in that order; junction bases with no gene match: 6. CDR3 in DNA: TGTGCCAGCAGTGAAGCGCTAAGGACAGGGTACTATGGCTACACCTTC. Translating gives CASSEALRTGYYGYTF.

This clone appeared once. CDR3 in DNA: TGTGCCAGCTCACCTGACACTTTCGGCTACACCTTC. Protein sequence: CASSPDTFGYTF. The chain is built from TRBV18 and TRBJ1-2; D unclear. Trimming took off 3 bases at V and 8 bases at J, with 10 bases between the two ends. Looked up from germline, CDR1 is KGHSH and CDR2 is LQKENI. The CDR3 spans 12 residues. Supplemented by reference TRBV18 and TRBJ1-2, the full variable domain reads NAGVMQNPRHLVRRRGQEARLRCSPMKGHSHVYWYRQLPEEGLKFMVYLQKENIIDESGMPKERFSAEFPKEGPSILRIQQVVRGDSAAYFCASSPDTFGYTFGSGTRLTVV.